This T cell receptor beta chain was sequenced in a study of blood T cell repertoires in COVID-19 (TCRdb year 2020). At the level of the whole study: Samples covering the acute and convalescent phases of COVID-19 were provided by collaborators in the United States, Italy and Spain. The prospective study material was composed of cDNA or gDNA derived from T cells, B-cell-depleted T cells, or PBMCs. The dataset comprised deeply sampled blood TCRbeta repertoires from subjects exposed to, actively infected with, or recovered from COVID-19. The repertoires were made available in a free public database intended to serve as a resource for research on the immune response to SARS-CoV-2. Samples were obtained from the ongoing ImmuneRACE study (first 160 participants) and from 1,254 subjects provided by 6 global collaborators. Sample metadata almost always included a de-identified subject ID, COVID-19 status, age in years and sex. Where available, HLA class I and class II types were obtained from metadata supplied by the sample provider rather than from assay-based typing.

What the study reported, not specific to this receptor: How much clinical and demographic metadata was included differed by source and by participant, and the metadata was provided uncurated.

The CDR3 starts with the cysteine, ends with the phenylalanine, and has 15 residues. Of all the DNA, just the CDR3 is kept, 45 bases in frame from base 1. According to the germline V gene, CDR1 reads MDHEN and CDR2 reads SYDVKM. V is reduced by 5 bases and J by 2 bases, leaving a spacing of 16 bases between them. TCRbeta CDR3 regions were amplified from genomic DNA by means of the immunoSEQ Assay, a bias-controlled multiplex PCR. The original pipeline was this. Within the assay, amplification of reference gene primers was used to estimate how many nucleated cells each sample contained. To quantify the absolute abundance of each unique TCRbeta CDR3 rearrangement, sequence reads were collapsed and filtered. Productive Simpson clonality was computed per sample as the square root of Simpson's diversity index over productive rearrangements. TCRdb holds this immuneACCESS table with in-frame rearrangements only. Some clones are missing; in checked studies, unresolved V genes explain under half, and the rest has no known cause. That table furnishes V, J and clone size, whereas the DNA furnished D and trimming. Counted in this sample were 90,000 to 120,000 clones; approximately 88% of them appeared once. In total, the top ten clones hold 5.5% to 8% of the sample.

Collaborating institutions collected whole blood in K2EDTA tubes following their own protocols. For TCRbeta analysis, collaborator samples were shipped as frozen whole blood, as isolated PBMCs, or as DNA extracted from either sample type. On this clone itself: Its antigen is still unknown. The sample holds no much larger clone one base away, and base qualities are not on file.

The rearranged segments are TRBV28 and TRBJ2-7; the D region possibly corresponds to TRBD1 (6 bases align). The sequenced sample was peripheral blood. The receptor was derived from a man in his forties or fifties with active or convalescent COVID-19. The CDR3 amino acid sequence is: CASSPASGDTYEQYF. The nucleotide sequence is TGTGCCAGCAGTCCAGCTTCAGGGGATACCTACGAGCAGTACTTC.